This TCR beta chain was sequenced in a study of blood T cell repertoires in COVID-19. With 4 bases removed from V and 7 bases from J, the gap between germline ends came to 12 bases. The CDR3 has 14 residues. Germline CDR1 is SGDLS and CDR2 is YYNGEE. Repertoires were generated with immunoSEQ multiplex PCR, while TCRdb's copy carries only in-frame clones and drops some. The table shows some 240,000 clones, with approximately 91% occurring only once. The sample taken for sequencing was peripheral blood. This sequence was found in a man aged 55-75 years who had recovered from COVID-19. The rearrangement uses TRBV9 and TRBJ1-6, with D tentatively TRBD1 (5 bases). The CDR3 nucleotides read TGTGCCAGCAGCAGTAGCCAGGGAAATTCACCCCTCCACTTT. Protein product: CASSSSQGNSPLHF. The full variable domain, its missing parts supplied by reference TRBV9 and TRBJ1-6, is DSGVTQTPKHLITATGQRVTLRCSPRSGDLSVYWYQQSLDQGLQFLIQYYNGEERAKGNILERFSAQQFPDLHSELNLSSLELGDSALYFCASSSSQGNSPLHFGNGTRLTVT.